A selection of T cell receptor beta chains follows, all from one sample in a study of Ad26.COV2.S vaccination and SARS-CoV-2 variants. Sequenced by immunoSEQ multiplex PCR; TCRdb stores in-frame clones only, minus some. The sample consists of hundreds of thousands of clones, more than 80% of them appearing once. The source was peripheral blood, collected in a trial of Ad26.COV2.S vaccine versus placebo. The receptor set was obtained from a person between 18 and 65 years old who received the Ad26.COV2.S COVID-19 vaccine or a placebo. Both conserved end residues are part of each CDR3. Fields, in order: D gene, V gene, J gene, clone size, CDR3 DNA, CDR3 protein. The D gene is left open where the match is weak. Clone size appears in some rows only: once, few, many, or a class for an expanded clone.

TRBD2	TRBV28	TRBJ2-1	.	TGTGCCAGCAGTTTTATTGTGGCGGGAGGGCTTGGCAATGAGCAGTTCTTC	CASSFIVAGGLGNEQFF
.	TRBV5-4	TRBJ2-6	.	TGTGCCAGCAGCCCAGGGCTTATCTCTGGGGCCAACGTCCTGACTTTC	CASSPGLISGANVLTF
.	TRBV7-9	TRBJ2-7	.	TGTGCCAGCAGTTCTGCGTACGAGCAGTACTTC	CASSSAYEQYF
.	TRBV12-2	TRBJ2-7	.	TGTGCAAGTCGCCTGACACCGACGTCCGACAGGGGGCTGACCTACGAGCAGTACTTC	CASRLTPTSDRGLTYEQYF
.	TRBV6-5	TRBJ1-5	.	TGTGCCAGCAGTCCAATCGGACGGGGAAATCAGCCCCAGCATTTT	CASSPIGRGNQPQHF
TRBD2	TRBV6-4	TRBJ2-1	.	TGTGCCAGCAGCAATAGCCTAGCGGGAGCTAGCGATGAGCAGTTCTTC	CASSNSLAGASDEQFF
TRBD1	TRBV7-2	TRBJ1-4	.	TGTGCCAGCAAGTTCGGGACAGGGAATGAAAAACTGTTTTTT	CASKFGTGNEKLFF
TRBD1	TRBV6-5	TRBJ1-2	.	TGTGCCAGCAGACCGGGACAGTCCCAAAACTATGGCTACACCTTC	CASRPGQSQNYGYTF
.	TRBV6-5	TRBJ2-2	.	TGTGCCAGCAGTTCCTCTCCTAGGACCGGGGAGCTGTTTTTT	CASSSSPRTGELFF
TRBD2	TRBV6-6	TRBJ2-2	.	TGTGCCAGCAGTTACGCGGGGGGCTCGGAAGCCGGGGAGCTGTTTTTT	CASSYAGGSEAGELFF
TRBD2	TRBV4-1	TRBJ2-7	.	TGCGCCAGCAGCCCTGGGACTAGCGGGAGGAACTACGAGCAGTACTTC	CASSPGTSGRNYEQYF
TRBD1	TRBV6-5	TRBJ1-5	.	TGTGCCAGCAGGAAGGACAGGAACAATCAGCCCCAGCATTTT	CASRKDRNNQPQHF
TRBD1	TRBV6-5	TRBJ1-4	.	TGTGCCAGCAGCCTTCAACAGGGGGCGCCCGAAAAACTGTTTTTT	CASSLQQGAPEKLFF
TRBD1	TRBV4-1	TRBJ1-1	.	TGCGCCAGCAGCCATGGTAAAGGGGGCTCAGAAGCTTTCTTT	CASSHGKGGSEAFF
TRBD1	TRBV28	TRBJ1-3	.	TGTGCCAGCAACACCATGACAGGGGGGTTCTCTGGAAACACCATATATTTT	CASNTMTGGFSGNTIYF
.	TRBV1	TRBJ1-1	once	TGCACCAGCAGCCCCATCCAAGGGGGCTGGTTGAACACTGAAGCTTTCTTT	CTSSPIQGGWLNTEAFF
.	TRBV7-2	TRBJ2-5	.	TGTGCCAGCAGCTTAGGAGGGGGAGAGACCCAGTACTTC	CASSLGGGETQYF
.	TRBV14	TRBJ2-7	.	TGTGCCAGCAGCCAATTCGTTAGTTTAATTTCTTACGAGCAGTACTTC	CASSQFVSLISYEQYF
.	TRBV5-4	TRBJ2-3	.	TGTGCCAGCGCAGCTAGCATCGGTAGCACAGATACGCAGTATTTT	CASAASIGSTDTQYF
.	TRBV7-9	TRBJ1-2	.	TGTGCCAGCAGTCGGGACGGCAGCTATGGCTACACCTTC	CASSRDGSYGYTF
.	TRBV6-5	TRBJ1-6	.	TGTGCCAGCAGCTCGATCGTAAATTCACCCCTCCACTTT	CASSSIVNSPLHF
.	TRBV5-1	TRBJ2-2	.	TGCGCCAGCAACCAGCAGAACACCGGGGAGCTGTTTTTT	CASNQQNTGELFF
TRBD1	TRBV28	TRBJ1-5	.	TGTGCCAGCAGTAAGGACAGGGGATATAGCAATCAGCCCCAGCATTTT	CASSKDRGYSNQPQHF
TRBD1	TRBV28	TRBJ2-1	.	TGTGCCAGCAGTTTTTCTACCGGGACAGGGACGTTCAATGAGCAGTTCTTC	CASSFSTGTGTFNEQFF
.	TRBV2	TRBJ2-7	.	TGTGCCAGCAGTGTATCGGGCGAGCAGTACTTC	CASSVSGEQYF
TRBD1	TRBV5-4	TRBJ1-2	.	TGTGCCAGCAGCTCCGGACAGGGGGCTAGAGGCTACACCTTC	CASSSGQGARGYTF
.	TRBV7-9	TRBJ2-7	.	TGTGCCAGCAGCTTATCAACAGGGAATTCAAATGAGCAGTACTTC	CASSLSTGNSNEQYF
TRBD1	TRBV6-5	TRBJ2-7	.	TGTGCCAGCAGTTACTATTTAGGGACAGGGAACTGGGGGCAGTACTTC	CASSYYLGTGNWGQYF
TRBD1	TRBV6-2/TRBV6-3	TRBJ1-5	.	TGTGCCAGCACCCCAGACAGGGATGGGGATCAGCCCCAGCATTTT	CASTPDRDGDQPQHF
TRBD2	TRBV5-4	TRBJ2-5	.	TGTGCCAGCAGCTTTCGACTAGCGGGAGATACAGAGACCCAGTACTTC	CASSFRLAGDTETQYF
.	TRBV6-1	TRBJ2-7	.	TGTGCCAGCAGTGAAGGTGGAACTAGTACCGACGAGCAGTACTTC	CASSEGGTSTDEQYF
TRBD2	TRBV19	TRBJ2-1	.	TGTGCCAGTAGTATTGTACTAGCGGCCTACAATGAGCAGTTCTTC	CASSIVLAAYNEQFF
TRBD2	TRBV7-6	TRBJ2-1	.	TGTGCCAGCAGCTTAGCGGGACGGGAGGACATATACAATGAGCAGTTCTTC	CASSLAGREDIYNEQFF
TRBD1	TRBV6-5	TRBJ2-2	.	TGTGCCAGCAGTTACGGGACAGGGATTATCTCCGGGGAGCTGTTTTTT	CASSYGTGIISGELFF
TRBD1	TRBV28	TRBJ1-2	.	TGTGCCAGTCGGACAGGCTATGGCTACACCTTC	CASRTGYGYTF
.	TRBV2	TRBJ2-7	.	TGTGCCAGCCAGGAGACTGGCTCCTACGAGCAGTACTTC	CASQETGSYEQYF
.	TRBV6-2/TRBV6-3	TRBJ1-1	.	TGTGCCAGCAGTTACTCTGGCACGAACACTGAAGCTTTCTTT	CASSYSGTNTEAFF
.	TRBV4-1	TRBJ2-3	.	TGCGCCAGCAGCCAAGATGGGGGGAGGGGGTCTTTAGATACGCAGTATTTT	CASSQDGGRGSLDTQYF
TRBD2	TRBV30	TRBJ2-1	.	TGTGCCTGGAGCACGCTAGCGGGTTCCTACAATGAGCAGTTCTTC	CAWSTLAGSYNEQFF
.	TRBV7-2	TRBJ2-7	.	TGTGCCAGCAGCTTAAGGGCCCAGTCCGACGAGCAGTACTTC	CASSLRAQSDEQYF
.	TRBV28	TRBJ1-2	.	TGTGCCACCGGGGCGTATGGCTACACCTTC	CATGAYGYTF
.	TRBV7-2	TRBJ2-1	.	TGTGCCAGCAGCTTCAGTCAGGGGGGAAATGAGCAGTTCTTC	CASSFSQGGNEQFF
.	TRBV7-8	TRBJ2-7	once	TGTGCCAGCAGCTGGGCCGGGGCGAGGACGGGCTACGAGCAGTACTTC	CASSWAGARTGYEQYF
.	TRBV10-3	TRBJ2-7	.	TGTGCCATCAGTGAAAATGGGGGATACGAGCAGTACTTC	CAISENGGYEQYF
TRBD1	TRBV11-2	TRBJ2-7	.	TGTGCCAGCAACGATTGGCCAGGGGGCAGGTACGAGCAGTACTTC	CASNDWPGGRYEQYF
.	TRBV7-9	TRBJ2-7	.	TGTGCCAGCAGCTTATTTCCAAACCCCTACGAGCAGTACTTC	CASSLFPNPYEQYF
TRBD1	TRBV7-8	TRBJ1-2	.	TGTGCCAGCAGCTTAGGAAGGGGGCGGGGCTACACCTTC	CASSLGRGRGYTF
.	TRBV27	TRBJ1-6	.	TGTGCCAGCAGTTTATCGGGGCGGGCTAATTCACCCCTCCACTTT	CASSLSGRANSPLHF
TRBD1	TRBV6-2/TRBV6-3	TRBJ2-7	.	TGTGCCAGCAGCAACCGGGACAGCCTATTCTACGAGCAGTACTTC	CASSNRDSLFYEQYF
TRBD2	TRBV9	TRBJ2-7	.	TGTGCCAGCAGCGTAGGAGCCGGGGGGGCGCCCTACGAGCAGTACTTC	CASSVGAGGAPYEQYF
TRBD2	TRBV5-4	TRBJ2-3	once	TGTGCCAGCAGCTTCTTGGGGACTAGGAATTTCGATACGCAGTATTTT	CASSFLGTRNFDTQYF
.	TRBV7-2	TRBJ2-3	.	TGTGCCAGCAGCTTTGGGGATACGCAGTATTTT	CASSFGDTQYF
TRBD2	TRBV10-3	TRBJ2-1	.	TGTGCCATCAGTTCATCGGGGGGGTACAATGAGCAGTTCTTC	CAISSSGGYNEQFF
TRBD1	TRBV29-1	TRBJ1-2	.	TGCAGCGCCTCGGGACAGAACTATGGCTACACCTTC	CSASGQNYGYTF
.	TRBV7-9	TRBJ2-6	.	TGTGCCAGCAGCCCCCCGGCCGGGGCCAACGTCCTGACTTTC	CASSPPAGANVLTF
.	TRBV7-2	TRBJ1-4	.	TGTGCCAGCAGCCCCAGGGCGAATGAAAAACTGTTTTTT	CASSPRANEKLFF
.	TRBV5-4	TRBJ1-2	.	TGTGCCAGCAGCTTGGGGGCAGGGACTAACTATGGCTACACCTTC	CASSLGAGTNYGYTF
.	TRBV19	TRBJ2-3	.	TGTGCCAGTAAAGGCCAAAACACAGATACGCAGTATTTT	CASKGQNTDTQYF
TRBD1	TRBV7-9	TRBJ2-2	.	TGTGCCAGCAGTCAAGGGGGCCGGGCCGGGGAGCTGTTTTTT	CASSQGGRAGELFF